These 26 T cell receptor beta chains were all obtained from the same sample, sequenced in a study of preoperative IRX-2 immunotherapy in early breast cancer. This table comes from immunoSEQ multiplex PCR, and its TCRdb copy is limited to in-frame clones, with some not included. Of approximately 44,000 clones listed, about 95% are singletons. Treatment described: preoperative locoregional IRX-2 cytokine immunotherapy. The sample consisted of tumor tissue, taken after IRX-2 immunotherapy. Receptors were obtained from a human donor with breast cancer.

This clone was seen once. This sequence joins TRBV30 and TRBJ1-4, with D possibly matching TRBD1 (6 bases). Per germline, CDR1 GTSNPN and CDR2 SVGIG (reference sequence). The CDR3 consists of 15 residues. The germline V and J ends were trimmed by 0 bases and 5 bases, with 13 bases remaining between them. For the CDR3, the DNA is TGTGCCTGGAGTGTACGGGGGGCTCCAAATGAAAAACTGTTTTTT. Translated, it gives CAWSVRGAPNEKLFF. The full variable domain, in which reference TRBV30 and TRBJ1-4 provide the parts outside the CDR3, is SQTIHQWPATLVQPVGSPLSLECTVEGTSNPNLYWYRQAAGRGLQLLFYSVGIGQISSEVPQNLSASRPQDRQFILSSKKLLLSDSGFYLCAWSVRGAPNEKLFFGSGTQLSVL.

J is TRBJ2-3 and V is TRBV5-6, with D uncertain. The V end was cut by 4 bases, the J end by 10 bases, with 13 bases between. The germline CDR1 and CDR2 sequences are SGHDT and YYEEEE. CDR3 size: 12 residues. The CDR3 nucleotides are TGTGCCAGCAGCCGCGTGAGGTTGCCGCAGTATTTT. Protein product: CASSRVRLPQYF.

This clone was seen more than once but under ten times. This chain links TRBV30 with TRBJ1-1; D is unresolved. The V gene lost 1 base and the J gene lost 2 bases, with 8 bases spanning the gap. CDR3 length: 13 residues. Germline lookup yields CDR1 GTSNPN and CDR2 SVGIG (reference sequence). This CDR3 is CAWSARSNTEAFF. The CDR3 DNA reads TGTGCCTGGAGTGCACGGTCTAACACTGAAGCTTTCTTT.

This clone was seen a single time. The chain uses TRBV5-1 and TRBJ2-7; D is perhaps TRBD1 (5 bases). The CDR3 contains 14 residues. Germline V CDR1 and CDR2: SGHRS, YFSETQ. V lost 0 bases, J lost 2 bases, and 9 bases lay in between. CDR3 nucleotides: TGCGCCAGCAGCTTGGAAGGGGCCCCCTACGAGCAGTACTTC. Translating gives CASSLEGAPYEQYF.

The chain employs TRBV15 and TRBJ2-2, with 10 positions matching TRBD1. Trimming removed 6 bases from V and 5 bases from J; junction bases left unmatched: 12. The CDR3 is 17 amino acids. CDR1 LNHNV and CDR2 YYDKDF come from the germline V gene (reference sequence). The CDR3 spells CATSRGPGQGYTGELFF. CDR3 nucleotides: TGTGCCACCAGTCGGGGTCCGGGACAGGGGTATACCGGGGAGCTGTTTTTT.

The chain's CDR3 is CASSLGAGVTGELFF. In DNA, the CDR3 is TGTGCCAGCAGCTTAGGGGCCGGGGTTACCGGGGAGCTGTTTTTT. The J gene is TRBJ2-2, the V gene TRBV7-9; perhaps TRBD2 as D (5 bases). The CDR3 length is 15 residues. V gave up 1 base and J gave up 5 bases, with 11 bases separating them. CDR1 is SEHNR and CDR2 is FQNEAQ in the germline V gene (reference sequence).

The V call is TRBV29-1, the J call TRBJ1-2, with 11 positions matching TRBD1. The CDR3 sequence is 13 residues long. With 7 bases clipped from V and 6 bases from J, the junction kept 7 bases outside the gene matches. Looked up from germline, CDR1 is SQVTM and CDR2 is ANQGSEA. CDR3 protein: CSDPGQGDHGYTF. The CDR3 nucleotides are TGCAGCGATCCGGGACAGGGGGACCATGGCTACACCTTC.

This sequence joins TRBV29-1 and TRBJ1-3; TRBD1 might be the D (6 bases). Trimming stripped 7 bases from V and 3 bases from J, with 16 bases between. Germline CDR1 SQVTM, CDR2 ANQGSEA. This CDR3 contains 14 residues. This CDR3 reads CSGGGGPVGNTIYF. The DNA for the CDR3 is TGCAGCGGCGGGGGGGGGCCCGTTGGAAACACCATATATTTT.

The V call is TRBV27, the J call TRBJ1-1; maybe TRBD1 (5 bases). Germline-derived CDR1 and CDR2 are MNHEY and SMNVEV (reference sequence). The CDR3 covers 15 residues. V was clipped by 0 bases and J by 0 bases, with 8 bases between them. Here the CDR3 reads CASSLSTGMNTEAFF. DNA of the CDR3: TGTGCCAGCAGTTTATCAACAGGTATGAACACTGAAGCTTTCTTT.

The rearrangement uses TRBV7-2 and TRBJ1-4; no reliable D call. The CDR3 runs to 16 residues. Germline assignment: CDR1 SGHTA and CDR2 FQGNSA. The V end lost 2 bases, the J end lost 0 bases, and 10 bases lay between the germline ends. CDR3 nucleotides: TGTGCCAGCAGCTTATCAAGGGCCGCAACTAATGAAAAACTGTTTTTT. It is translated as CASSLSRAATNEKLFF.

The chain has TRBV6-5 and TRBJ2-5, with D possibly TRBD1 on 5 matching bases. The CDR3 has 16 amino acids. CDR1 and CDR2 (germline): MNHEY, SVGAGI. Trimming took off 0 bases at V and 2 bases at J, with 13 bases between the two ends. DNA for the CDR3: TGTGCCAGCAGTTACTCCAGGGCAGAGTGGCAAGAGACCCAGTACTTC. Translated, it gives CASSYSRAEWQETQYF.

V is TRBV6-6 and J is TRBJ2-2; 8 bases are shared with TRBD1. Germline values: CDR1 MNHNY, CDR2 SVGAGI (reference sequence). The CDR3 is 14 amino acids. The ends lost 9 bases at V and 1 base at J; junction bases unmatched: 4. CDR3 loop: CASRGQVNTGELFF. The CDR3 DNA is TGTGCCAGTCGGGGACAGGTGAACACCGGGGAGCTGTTTTTT.

V usage is TRBV2 and J usage is TRBJ1-1; D unclear. CDR3 length: 15 residues. Germline values: CDR1 SNHLY, CDR2 FYNNEI. The germline V and J ends were trimmed by 4 bases and 1 base, with 13 bases remaining between them. CDR3 in amino acids: CASSVGGGKNTEAFF. The CDR3 DNA reads as TGTGCCAGCAGTGTAGGAGGAGGGAAGAACACTGAAGCTTTCTTT. The complete variable domain, with remaining parts taken from reference TRBV2 and TRBJ1-1, reads EPEVTQTPSHQVTQMGQEVILRCVPISNHLYFYWYRQILGQKVEFLVSFYNNEISEKSEIFDDQFSVERPDGSNFTLKIRSTKLEDSAMYFCASSVGGGKNTEAFFGQGTRLTVV.

The table lists this clone with a count of one. The chain uses TRBV23-1 and TRBJ2-4, with D perhaps TRBD2 (5 bases). TRBV23-1 is known as an ORF, though its function is uncertain. With 11 bases removed from V and 1 base from J, the gap between germline ends came to 15 bases. The CDR3 loop spans 14 amino acids. CDR3 sequence: CASQLCGAKNIQYF. The CDR3 DNA reads as TGCGCCTCCCAGCTTTGCGGGGCCAAAAACATTCAGTACTTC.

The genes are TRBV10-2 and TRBJ1-2; D is undetermined. Trimming removed 4 bases from V and 2 bases from J, with 14 bases in between. Per the germline V gene, CDR1 is WSHSY and CDR2 is SAAADI. This CDR3 spans 15 amino acids. For the CDR3, the DNA is TGCGCCAGCAGTGGGGAAACAGTGCAGAACTATGGCTACACCTTC. Translation: CASSGETVQNYGYTF.

The rearrangement joins TRBV7-3 to TRBJ2-7; 7 bases are shared with TRBD2. Germline CDR1 and CDR2: SGHTA and FQGTGA. The CDR3 sequence is 19 residues long. Losses at the gene ends were 1 base for V and 1 base for J; bases not matched to a gene: 16. In DNA, the CDR3 is TGTGCCAGCAGCTTAAAAATGGTTTGCGGGAGTGACGGATCCTACGAGCAGTACTTC. Amino acids: CASSLKMVCGSDGSYEQYF.

The V gene is TRBV28, the J gene TRBJ2-7; no reliable D call. CDR1 is MDHEN, CDR2 SYDVKM, per germline. This CDR3 region has 16 residues. V gave up 5 bases and J gave up 1 base, with 18 bases separating them. This CDR3 is CASSKLARTASYEQYF. CDR3 nucleotides: TGTGCCAGCAGTAAGTTAGCTAGGACGGCTTCCTACGAGCAGTACTTC.

This clone was seen once. The chain uses TRBV7-3 and TRBJ2-1; D not certain. Deletions cut 4 bases from V and 1 base from J, with 14 bases between. Germline lookup yields CDR1 SGHTA and CDR2 FQGTGA. The CDR3 extends over 16 amino acids. DNA for the CDR3: TGTGCCAGCAGCTCCCTCAGTCGGGTGTCCTACAATGAGCAGTTCTTC. It specifies CASSSLSRVSYNEQFF.

V usage is TRBV19 and J usage is TRBJ2-7; the D is unclear. V lost 3 bases, J lost 2 bases, and 17 bases lay in between. The germline V gene encodes CDR1 LNHDA and CDR2 SQIVND (reference sequence). The CDR3 is 16 residues long. The CDR3 sequence: CASSITAGAIPYEQYF. The CDR3 DNA reads as TGTGCCAGTAGTATCACGGCAGGTGCCATACCCTACGAGCAGTACTTC.

The chain carries TRBV19 and TRBJ1-5; D unresolved. The CDR3 covers 13 residues. Trimming took off 7 bases at V and 2 bases at J, with 9 bases between the two ends. The germline gives CDR1 LNHDA, CDR2 SQIVND (reference sequence). CDR3 nucleotides: TGTGCCAGTAATCTGGGAGGCAATCAGCCCCAGCATTTT. Amino acids: CASNLGGNQPQHF.

The chain has TRBV30 and TRBJ1-2; perhaps TRBD1 as D (6 bases). This CDR3 contains 14 residues. V was cut by 3 bases and J by 4 bases, with 15 bases left in between. Germline V gene sequence: CDR1 GTSNPN, CDR2 SVGIG (reference sequence). The CDR3 nucleotides read TGTGCCTGGAGAGAGACAGGACTCATCTATGGCTACACCTTC. Translated: CAWRETGLIYGYTF.

CDR3 loop: CASTQREAGETQYF. The CDR3 DNA follows: TGTGCCAGCACCCAAAGGGAGGCCGGGGAGACCCAGTACTTC. This rearrangement joins TRBV5-4 to TRBJ2-5; D possibly corresponds to TRBD2 (6 bases). Trimming took off 6 bases at V and 5 bases at J, with 17 bases between the two ends. The CDR3 is 14 residues long. Germline lookup yields CDR1 SGHNT and CDR2 YYREEE (reference sequence).

This clone has only one observation. The chain has TRBV7-3 and TRBJ2-1; 14 positions agree with TRBD2. The CDR3 spans 17 residues. Per germline, CDR1 SGHTA and CDR2 FQGTGA. V was pared by 2 bases and J by 6 bases, with 6 bases of the junction left unmatched. CDR3 amino acids: CASSLHPGTSGGNEQFF. The DNA of the CDR3 is TGTGCCAGCAGCTTACACCCCGGGACTAGCGGGGGCAATGAGCAGTTCTTC.

Worth noting for this clone: Other DNA variants within this sample encode the same CDR3. The chain couples TRBV19 to TRBJ2-5; D unclear. Germline lookup yields CDR1 LNHDA and CDR2 SQIVND (reference sequence). The V and J ends lost 5 bases and 1 base respectively, with 8 bases between them. The length of the CDR3 is 13 residues. CDR3 protein: CASSGQTQETQYF. The CDR3 DNA sequence: TGTGCCAGTAGTGGCCAGACCCAAGAGACCCAGTACTTC.

CDR3 loop: CASSSQGAHTEAFF. CDR3 DNA sequence: TGTGCCAGCAGCTCCCAGGGGGCACACACTGAAGCTTTCTTT. This sequence joins TRBV7-2 and TRBJ1-1; 8 bases fit TRBD1. The V segment lost 4 bases and the J segment 3 bases; nucleotides outside the gene matches: 4. Germline V lookup: CDR1 SGHTA, CDR2 FQGNSA. CDR3 length: 14 residues. Supplemented by reference TRBV7-2 and TRBJ1-1, the full variable domain reads GAGVSQSPSNKVTEKGKDVELRCDPISGHTALYWYRQSLGQGLEFLIYFQGNSAPDKSGLPSDRFSAERTGGSVSTLTIQRTQQEDSAVYLCASSSQGAHTEAFFGQGTRLTVV.

V gene TRBV10-3 combines with J gene TRBJ2-3, with 7 nucleotides matching TRBD2. The CDR3 runs 17 residues. Germline V CDR1 and CDR2: ENHRY, SYGVKD. V gave up 2 bases and J gave up 5 bases; unmatched junction bases: 13. CDR3 DNA: TGTGCCATCAGTGAGAGGTCCAGCGGCCCGGGAGGAGATACGCAGTATTTT. Its protein product is CAISERSSGPGGDTQYF.